The clone carrying this T cell receptor beta chain showed up just a few times. Antigen specificity is unknown. For the second PCR, which ran for about 7 to 12 cycles, a sample-barcoded 5' primer and a J-beta primer mix were used. MiXCR, applied by TCRdb to the 5' RACE reads, yields one record per CDR3 protein. This sample yields 1,500,000 or so distinct CDR3 sequences, of which approximately 59% are seen a single time; over 5% belongs to the top ten. This CDR3 has 15 amino acids. Trimming took off 4 bases at V and 2 bases at J, with 12 bases between the two ends. The germline CDR1 and CDR2 sequences are MNHEY and SVGAGI. The record originates from a study of blood T cells in healthy people across ages. Study results and limitations: What prevented conclusive comparison of naive and antigen-experienced cells was that PBMCs were unsorted.

The specimen sequenced was blood. The chain uses TRBV6-5 and TRBJ2-1; D perhaps matches TRBD2 (6 bases). The sequence came from a man aged 18 to 35 in good health. CDR3 nucleotide sequence: TGTGCCAGCAGTTCGACTAGAAGGGCCTACAATGAGCAGTTCTTC. Amino acid sequence: CASSSTRRAYNEQFF.